Detailed here is one TCR beta chain. This CDR3 is 16 amino acids long. The germline CDR1 and CDR2 sequences are SGHAT and FQDESV (reference sequence). V gave up 5 bases and J gave up 1 base; unmatched junction bases: 9. This entry comes from a study of control samples from healthy donors and cancer patients. Sequencing used immunoSEQ multiplex PCR; TCRdb keeps in-frame clones, though not all of them. The table records 100,000 to 150,000 clones, roughly 84% of them present only once. The sequenced material came from blood. The V and J genes are TRBV11-1 and TRBJ2-3; the match to TRBD2 covers 7 bases. The TCR was taken from a man aged 45-65 years in good health. CDR3 bases: TGTGCCAGCAGCCAGGGACTACCTTTTGGCACAGATACGCAGTATTTT. The encoded protein is CASSQGLPFGTDTQYF.